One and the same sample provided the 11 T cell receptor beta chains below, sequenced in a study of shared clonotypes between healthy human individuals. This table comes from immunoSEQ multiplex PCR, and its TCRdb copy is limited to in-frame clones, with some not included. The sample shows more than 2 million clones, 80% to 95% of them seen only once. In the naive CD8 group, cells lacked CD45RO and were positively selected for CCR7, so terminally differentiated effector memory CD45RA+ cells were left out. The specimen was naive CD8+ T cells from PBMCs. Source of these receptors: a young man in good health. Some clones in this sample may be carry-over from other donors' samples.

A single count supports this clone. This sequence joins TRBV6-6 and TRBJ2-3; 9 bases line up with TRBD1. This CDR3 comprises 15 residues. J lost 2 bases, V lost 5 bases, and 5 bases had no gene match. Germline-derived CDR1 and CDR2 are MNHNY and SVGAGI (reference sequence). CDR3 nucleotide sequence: TGTGCCAGCAGTAGGGACAGGGCCATCACAGATACGCAGTATTTT. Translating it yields CASSRDRAITDTQYF.

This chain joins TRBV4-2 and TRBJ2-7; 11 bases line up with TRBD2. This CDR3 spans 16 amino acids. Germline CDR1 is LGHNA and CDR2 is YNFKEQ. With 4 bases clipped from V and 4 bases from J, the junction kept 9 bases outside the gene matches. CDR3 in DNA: TGTGCCAGCAGCCCTACTAGCGGGGGACCTAATTACGAGCAGTACTTC. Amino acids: CASSPTSGGPNYEQYF.

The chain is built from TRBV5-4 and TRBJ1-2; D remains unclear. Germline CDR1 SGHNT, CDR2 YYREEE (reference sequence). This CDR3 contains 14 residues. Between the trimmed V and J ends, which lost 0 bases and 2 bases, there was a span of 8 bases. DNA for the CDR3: TGTGCCAGCAGCTTGGACGGCGGAAACTATGGCTACACCTTC. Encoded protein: CASSLDGGNYGYTF.

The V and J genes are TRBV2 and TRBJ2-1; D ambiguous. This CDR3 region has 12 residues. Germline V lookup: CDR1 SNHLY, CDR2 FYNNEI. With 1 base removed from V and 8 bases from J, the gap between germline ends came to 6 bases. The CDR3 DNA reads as TGTGCCAGCAGTGAAGTGGGGTATGAGCAGTTCTTC. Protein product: CASSEVGYEQFF.

The CDR3 DNA reads as TGTGCCAGCAGCGCCGGGCTAGCGGAGGTAAGGGGCGAGCAGTACTTC. Translated, it gives CASSAGLAEVRGEQYF. J is TRBJ2-7 and V is TRBV7-9; 7 nucleotides agree with TRBD2. The CDR3 consists of 16 residues. Trimming at V came to 5 bases and at J to 6 bases, leaving 16 bases not matched to a gene. Germline CDR1 and CDR2: SEHNR and FQNEAQ (reference sequence).

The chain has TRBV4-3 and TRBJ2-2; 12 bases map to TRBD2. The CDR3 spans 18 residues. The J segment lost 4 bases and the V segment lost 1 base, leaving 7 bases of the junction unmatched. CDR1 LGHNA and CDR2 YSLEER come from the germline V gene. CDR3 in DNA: TGCGCCAGCAGCCAAGGAGGACTAGCGGGACGGGGCACCGGGGAGCTGTTTTTT. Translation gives CASSQGGLAGRGTGELFF.

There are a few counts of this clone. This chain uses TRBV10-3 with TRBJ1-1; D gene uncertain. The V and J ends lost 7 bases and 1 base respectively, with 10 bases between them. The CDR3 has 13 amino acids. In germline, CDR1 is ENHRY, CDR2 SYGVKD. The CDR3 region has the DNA TGTGCCATCACGTTTGACCCGAACACTGAAGCTTTCTTT. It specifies CAITFDPNTEAFF.

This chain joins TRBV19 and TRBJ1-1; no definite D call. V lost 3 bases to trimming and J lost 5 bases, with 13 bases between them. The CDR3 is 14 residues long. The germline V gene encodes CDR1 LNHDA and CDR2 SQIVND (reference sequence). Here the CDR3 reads CASSIGGSRTEAFF. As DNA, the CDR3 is TGTGCCAGTAGTATCGGTGGCTCTCGGACTGAAGCTTTCTTT.

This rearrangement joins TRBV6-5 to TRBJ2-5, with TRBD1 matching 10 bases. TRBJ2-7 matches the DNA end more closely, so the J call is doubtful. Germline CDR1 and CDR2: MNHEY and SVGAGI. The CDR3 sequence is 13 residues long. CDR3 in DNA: TGTGCCAGCAGTTACGGGACAGGGGACGAGCAGTACTTC. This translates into CASSYGTGDEQYF.

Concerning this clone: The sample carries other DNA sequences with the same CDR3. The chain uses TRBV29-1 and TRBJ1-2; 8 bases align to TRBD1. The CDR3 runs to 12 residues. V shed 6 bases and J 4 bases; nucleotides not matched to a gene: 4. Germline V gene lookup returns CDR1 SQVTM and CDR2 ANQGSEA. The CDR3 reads CSVAGGPYGYTF. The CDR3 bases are TGCAGCGTCGCAGGGGGCCCCTATGGCTACACCTTC.

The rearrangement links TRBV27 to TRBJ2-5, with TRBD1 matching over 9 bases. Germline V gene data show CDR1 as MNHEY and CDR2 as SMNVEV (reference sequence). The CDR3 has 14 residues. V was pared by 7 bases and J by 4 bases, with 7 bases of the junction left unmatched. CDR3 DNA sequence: TGTGCCAGCACCCAACAGGGGGCCCTAGAGACCCAGTACTTC. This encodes CASTQQGALETQYF.